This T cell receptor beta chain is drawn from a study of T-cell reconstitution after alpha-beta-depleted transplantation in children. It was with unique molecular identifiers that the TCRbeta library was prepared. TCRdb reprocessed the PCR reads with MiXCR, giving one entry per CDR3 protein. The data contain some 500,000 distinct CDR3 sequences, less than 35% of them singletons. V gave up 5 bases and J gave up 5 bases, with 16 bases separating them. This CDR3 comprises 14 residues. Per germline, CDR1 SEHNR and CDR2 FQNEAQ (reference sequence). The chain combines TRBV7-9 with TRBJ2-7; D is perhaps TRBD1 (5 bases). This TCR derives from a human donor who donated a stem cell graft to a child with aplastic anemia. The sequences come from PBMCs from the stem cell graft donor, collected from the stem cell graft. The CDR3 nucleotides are TGTGCCAGCAGCCAGGAAGGGGCGAGGAACGAGCAGTACTTC. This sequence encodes CASSQEGARNEQYF. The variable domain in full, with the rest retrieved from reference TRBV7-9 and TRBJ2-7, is DTGVSQNPRHKITKRGQNVTFRCDPISEHNRLYWYRQTLGQGPEFLTYFQNEAQLEKSRLLSDRFSAERPKGSFSTLEIQRTEQGDSAMYLCASSQEGARNEQYFGPGTRLTVT.